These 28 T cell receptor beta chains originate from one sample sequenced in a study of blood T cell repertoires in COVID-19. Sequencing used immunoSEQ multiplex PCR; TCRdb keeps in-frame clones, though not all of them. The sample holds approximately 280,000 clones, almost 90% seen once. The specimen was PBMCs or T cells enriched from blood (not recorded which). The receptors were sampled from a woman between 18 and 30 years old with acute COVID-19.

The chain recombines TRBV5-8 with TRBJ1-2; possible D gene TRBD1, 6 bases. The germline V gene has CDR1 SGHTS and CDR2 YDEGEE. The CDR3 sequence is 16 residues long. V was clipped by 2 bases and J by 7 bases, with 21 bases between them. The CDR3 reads CASSFRTVVEGPGYTF. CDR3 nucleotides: TGTGCCAGCAGCTTTAGGACAGTAGTAGAAGGGCCTGGCTACACCTTC.

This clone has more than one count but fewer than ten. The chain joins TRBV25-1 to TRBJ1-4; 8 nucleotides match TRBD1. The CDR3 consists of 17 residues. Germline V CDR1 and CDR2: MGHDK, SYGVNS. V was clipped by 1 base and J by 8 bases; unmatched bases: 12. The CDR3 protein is CASSEFGDRTGVEKLFF. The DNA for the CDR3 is TGTGCCAGCAGTGAATTCGGGGACAGGACCGGGGTGGAAAAACTGTTTTTT.

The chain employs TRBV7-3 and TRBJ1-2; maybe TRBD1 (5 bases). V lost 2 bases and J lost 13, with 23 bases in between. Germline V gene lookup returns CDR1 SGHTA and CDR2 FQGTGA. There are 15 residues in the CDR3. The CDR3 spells CASSLSGGHGVRRTF. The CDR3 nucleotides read TGTGCCAGCAGCTTATCCGGCGGACACGGAGTGAGGCGCACCTTC. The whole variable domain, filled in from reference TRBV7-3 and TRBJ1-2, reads GAGVSQTPSNKVTEKGKYVELRCDPISGHTALYWYRQSLGQGPEFLIYFQGTGAADDSGLPNDRFFAVRPEGSVSTLKIQRTERGDSAVYLCASSLSGGHGVRRTFGSGTRLTVV.

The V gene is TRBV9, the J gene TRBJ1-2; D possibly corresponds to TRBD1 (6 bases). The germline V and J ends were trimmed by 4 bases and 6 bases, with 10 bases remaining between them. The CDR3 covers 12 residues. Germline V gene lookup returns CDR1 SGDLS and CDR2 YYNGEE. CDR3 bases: TGTGCCAGCAGCCCGAACAGGGATGGCTACACCTTC. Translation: CASSPNRDGYTF.

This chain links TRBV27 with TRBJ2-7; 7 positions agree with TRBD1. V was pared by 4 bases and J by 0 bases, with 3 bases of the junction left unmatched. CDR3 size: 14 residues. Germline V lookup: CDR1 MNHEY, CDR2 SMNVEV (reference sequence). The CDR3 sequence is CASSSDRSSYEQYF. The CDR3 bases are TGTGCCAGCAGTTCGGACAGGAGCTCCTACGAGCAGTACTTC.

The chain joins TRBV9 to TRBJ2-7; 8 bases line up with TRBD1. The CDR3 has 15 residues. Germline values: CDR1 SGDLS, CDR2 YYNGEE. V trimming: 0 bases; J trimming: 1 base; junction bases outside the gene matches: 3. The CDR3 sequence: CASSVGGTGSYEQYF. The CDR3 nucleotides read TGTGCCAGCAGCGTAGGCGGGACAGGTTCCTACGAGCAGTACTTC.

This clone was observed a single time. The CDR3 loop is CASSFGGSNNEQFF. The CDR3 DNA is TGTGCCAGCAGTTTCGGCGGGAGTAACAATGAGCAGTTCTTC. The rearrangement joins TRBV28 to TRBJ2-1; TRBD2 aligns across 7 bases. This CDR3 contains 14 residues. Germline V gene lookup returns CDR1 MDHEN and CDR2 SYDVKM. The V gene end was trimmed by 3 bases and the J gene end by 5 bases; junction bases not matched to a gene: 4.

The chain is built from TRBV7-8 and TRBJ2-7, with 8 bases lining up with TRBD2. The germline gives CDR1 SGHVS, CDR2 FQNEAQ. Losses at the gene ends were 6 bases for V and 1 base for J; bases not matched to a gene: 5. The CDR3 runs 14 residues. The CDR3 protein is CASRLGTRSYEQYF. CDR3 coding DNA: TGTGCCAGCAGGCTAGGGACTAGATCCTACGAGCAGTACTTC. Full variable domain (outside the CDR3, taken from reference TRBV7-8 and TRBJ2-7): GAGVSQSPRYKVAKRGQDVALRCDPISGHVSLFWYQQALGQGPEFLTYFQNEAQLDKSGLPSDRFFAERPEGSVSTLKIQRTQQEDSAVYLCASRLGTRSYEQYFGPGTRLTVT.

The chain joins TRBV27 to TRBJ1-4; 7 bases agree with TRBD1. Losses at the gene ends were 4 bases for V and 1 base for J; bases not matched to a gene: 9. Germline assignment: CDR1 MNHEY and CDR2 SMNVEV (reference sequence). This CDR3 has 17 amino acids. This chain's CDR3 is CASSYRDRGVTNEKLFF. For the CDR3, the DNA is TGTGCCAGCAGTTACCGGGACAGAGGGGTAACTAATGAAAAACTGTTTTTT.

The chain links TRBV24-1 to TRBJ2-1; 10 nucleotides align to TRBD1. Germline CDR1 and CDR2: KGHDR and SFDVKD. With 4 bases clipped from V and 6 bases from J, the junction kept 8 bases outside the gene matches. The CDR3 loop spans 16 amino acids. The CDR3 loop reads CATSDPSGQGPNEQFF. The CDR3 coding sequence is TGTGCCACCAGTGACCCATCGGGACAGGGGCCCAATGAGCAGTTCTTC.

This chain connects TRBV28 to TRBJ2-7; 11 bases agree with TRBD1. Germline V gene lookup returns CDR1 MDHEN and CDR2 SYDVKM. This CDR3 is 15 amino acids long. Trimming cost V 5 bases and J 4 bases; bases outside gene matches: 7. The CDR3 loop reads CASSAPGTGGYEQYF. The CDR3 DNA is TGTGCCAGCAGTGCCCCCGGGACAGGGGGGTACGAGCAGTACTTC.

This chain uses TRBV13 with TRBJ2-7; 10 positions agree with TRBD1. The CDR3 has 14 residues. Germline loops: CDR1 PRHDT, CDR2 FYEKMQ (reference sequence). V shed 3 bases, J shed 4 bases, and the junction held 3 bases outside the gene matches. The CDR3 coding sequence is TGTGCCAGCAGCTTGACAGGGGGCTGGTACGAGCAGTACTTC. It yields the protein CASSLTGGWYEQYF.

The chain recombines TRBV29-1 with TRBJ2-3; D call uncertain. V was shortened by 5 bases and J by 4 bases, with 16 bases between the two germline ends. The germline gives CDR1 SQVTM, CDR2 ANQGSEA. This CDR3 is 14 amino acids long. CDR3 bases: TGCAGCGTTTTTTCCCCCCCTATAGCAGATACGCAGTATTTT. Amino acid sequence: CSVFSPPIADTQYF.

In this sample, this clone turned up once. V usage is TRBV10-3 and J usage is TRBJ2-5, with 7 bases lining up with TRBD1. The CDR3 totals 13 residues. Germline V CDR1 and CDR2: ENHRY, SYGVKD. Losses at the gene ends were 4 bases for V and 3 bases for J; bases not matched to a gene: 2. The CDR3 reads CAISAQGEETQYF. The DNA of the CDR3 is TGTGCCATCAGTGCCCAGGGGGAAGAGACCCAGTACTTC.

CDR3 sequence (DNA): TGTGCCAGCATACTAGCGGGAGGGAGCTCCTACAATGAGCAGTTCTTC. It encodes CASILAGGSSYNEQFF. The chain couples TRBV28 to TRBJ2-1, with TRBD2 identical over 13 bases. V was pared by 7 bases and J by 0 bases, with 3 bases of the junction left unmatched. Germline values: CDR1 MDHEN, CDR2 SYDVKM. This CDR3 contains 16 residues.

The CDR3 nucleotides read TGTGCCAGCAGCCCCTGGGCTAGCGGGAGAATAACGGAGCAGTTCTTC. Translated: CASSPWASGRITEQFF. The rearrangement uses TRBV7-9 and TRBJ2-1; 10 bases are a match to TRBD2. This CDR3 contains 16 residues. Per the germline V gene, CDR1 is SEHNR and CDR2 is FQNEAQ (reference sequence). Unmatched junction bases numbered 14, after V lost 5 bases and J lost 10 bases.

The CDR3 spells CASSESGSYEQYF. CDR3 DNA sequence: TGTGCCAGCAGTGAGTCCGGTTCCTACGAGCAGTACTTC. The J gene is TRBJ2-7, the V gene TRBV2; D is unclear. V lost 3 bases and J 1 base, leaving 7 bases between the germline ends. CDR3 length: 13 amino acids. Germline V gene lookup returns CDR1 SNHLY and CDR2 FYNNEI.

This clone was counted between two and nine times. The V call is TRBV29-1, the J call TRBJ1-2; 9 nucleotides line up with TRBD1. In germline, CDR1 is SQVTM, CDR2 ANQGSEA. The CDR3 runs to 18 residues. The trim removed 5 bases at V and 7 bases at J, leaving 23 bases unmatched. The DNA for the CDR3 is TGCAGCGTTATTTGGTCCGGGACAGGGCCCTCTATGCTTCGTGGCTACACCTTC. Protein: CSVIWSGTGPSMLRGYTF.

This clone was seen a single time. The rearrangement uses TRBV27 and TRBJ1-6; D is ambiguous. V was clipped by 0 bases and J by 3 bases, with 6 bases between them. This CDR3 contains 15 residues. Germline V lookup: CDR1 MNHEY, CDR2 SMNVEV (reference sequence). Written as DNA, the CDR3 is TGTGCCAGCAGTTTATCGCTCAGCTATAATTCACCCCTCCACTTT. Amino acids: CASSLSLSYNSPLHF.

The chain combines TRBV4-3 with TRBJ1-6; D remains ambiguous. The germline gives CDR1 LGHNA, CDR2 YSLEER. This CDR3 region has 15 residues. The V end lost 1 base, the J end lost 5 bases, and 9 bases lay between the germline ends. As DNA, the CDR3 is TGCGCCAGCAGCCAAGCGTTACAGAATAATTCACCCCTCCACTTT. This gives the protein CASSQALQNNSPLHF.

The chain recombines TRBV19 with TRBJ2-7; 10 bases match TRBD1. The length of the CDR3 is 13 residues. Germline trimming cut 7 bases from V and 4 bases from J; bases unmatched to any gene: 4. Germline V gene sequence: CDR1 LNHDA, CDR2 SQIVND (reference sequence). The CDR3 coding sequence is TGTGCCAGTACCTGGACAGGGGGGTACGAGCAGTACTTC. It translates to CASTWTGGYEQYF.

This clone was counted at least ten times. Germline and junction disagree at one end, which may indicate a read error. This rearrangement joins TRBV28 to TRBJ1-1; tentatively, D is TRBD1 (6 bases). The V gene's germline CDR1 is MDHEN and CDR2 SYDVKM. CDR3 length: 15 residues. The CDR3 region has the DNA TGTGCCAGTAGTTTTTCGGGGGGGCAGAACACTGAAGCTTTCTTT. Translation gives CASSFSGGQNTEAFF.

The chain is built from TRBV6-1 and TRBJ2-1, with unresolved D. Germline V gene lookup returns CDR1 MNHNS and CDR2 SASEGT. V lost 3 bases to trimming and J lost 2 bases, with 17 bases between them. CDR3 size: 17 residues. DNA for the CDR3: TGTGCCAGCAGTGAGTACAGAGTCCTTACGACCTACAATGAGCAGTTCTTC. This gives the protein CASSEYRVLTTYNEQFF.

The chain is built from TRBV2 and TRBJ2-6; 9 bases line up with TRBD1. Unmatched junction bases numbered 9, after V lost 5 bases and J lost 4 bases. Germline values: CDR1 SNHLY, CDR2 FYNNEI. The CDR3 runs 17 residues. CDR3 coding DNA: TGTGCCAGCAGTCTCTGGGGACAGGGATCCGGGGCCAACGTCCTGACTTTC. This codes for CASSLWGQGSGANVLTF.

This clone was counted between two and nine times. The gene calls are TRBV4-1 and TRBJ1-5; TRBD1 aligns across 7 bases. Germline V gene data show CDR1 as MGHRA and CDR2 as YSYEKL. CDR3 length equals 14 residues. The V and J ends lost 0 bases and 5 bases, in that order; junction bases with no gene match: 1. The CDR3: CASSQERGHQPQHF. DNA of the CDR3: TGCGCCAGCAGCCAAGAGAGGGGGCATCAGCCCCAGCATTTT.

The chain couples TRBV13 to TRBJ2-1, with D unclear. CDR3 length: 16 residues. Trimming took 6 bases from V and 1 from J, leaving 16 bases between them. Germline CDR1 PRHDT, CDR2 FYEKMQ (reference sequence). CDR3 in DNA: TGTGCCAGCAGTCGAAGTCAGCGCCGATCCTACAATGAGCAGTTCTTC. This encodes CASSRSQRRSYNEQFF.

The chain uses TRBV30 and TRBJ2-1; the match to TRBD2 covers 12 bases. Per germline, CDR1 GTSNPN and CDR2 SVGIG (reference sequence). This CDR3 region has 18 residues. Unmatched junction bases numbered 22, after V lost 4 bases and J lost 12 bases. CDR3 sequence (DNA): TGTGCCTGGACCCCTTTACTCGCTAGCGGGGGGGGGAAGCGTGGGCAGTTCTTC. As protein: CAWTPLLASGGGKRGQFF.

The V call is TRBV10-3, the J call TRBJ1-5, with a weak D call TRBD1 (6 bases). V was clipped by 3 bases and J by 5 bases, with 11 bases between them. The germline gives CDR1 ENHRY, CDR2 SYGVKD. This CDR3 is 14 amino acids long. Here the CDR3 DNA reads TGTGCCATCAGTGACGGACAGAAGTATCAGCCCCAGCATTTT. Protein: CAISDGQKYQPQHF.